This T cell receptor (beta chain) was identified in a study of blood T cell repertoires in COVID-19. Across the study: The United States, Italy and Spain supplied acute and convalescent COVID-19 samples. PBMCs, B-cell-depleted T cells, or T cells were the source of the cDNA or gDNA that made up the material.

This CDR3 spans 16 amino acids. CDR1 SGHTA and CDR2 FQGTGA come from the germline V gene. Trimming removed 5 bases from V and 5 bases from J; junction bases left unmatched: 10. Recruited during active infection, patients (from Seattle) were subsequently followed longitudinally. Methods used by the authors: Amplification of reference gene primers was used by the study to estimate nucleated cell counts. This table comes from immunoSEQ multiplex PCR, and its TCRdb copy is limited to in-frame clones, with some not included. V and J calls and clone size are given by that table; D and trimming were obtained from the DNA. The sample records 100,000 to 150,000 clones, around 70% being singletons.

The sequencing sample was made of peripheral blood. The clonotype was recovered from a man at least 80 years old with COVID-19, enrolled during active disease. The chain couples TRBV7-3 to TRBJ1-2; 11 bases agree with TRBD1. The CDR3 reads CASSDTGTGGPYGYTF. The CDR3 nucleotides are TGTGCCAGCAGCGACACCGGGACAGGGGGGCCGTATGGCTACACCTTC.